This passage covers 15 T cell receptor beta chains from one sample sequenced in a study of CD8 T cells in Susac syndrome. cDNA came from about 0.46 to 1 ug RNA primed by random hexamers. TCRdb recomputed calls from the immunoSEQ multiplex PCR reads with MiXCR, one row per CDR3 protein. The sample consists of 150,000 to 200,000 distinct CDR3 sequences, approximately 94% of them appearing once. Sequencing used CD4+ T cells from PBMCs. All receptors come from a human donor in good health.

The rearrangement uses TRBV5-6 and TRBJ2-2, with D possibly matching TRBD1 (6 bases). The V and J ends lost 3 bases and 4 bases respectively, with 16 bases between them. CDR1 and CDR2 from the germline V gene are SGHDT and YYEEEE. The CDR3 sequence is 16 residues long. For the CDR3, the DNA is TGTGCCAGCAGCTCGACCGGGACACGGTTCACCGGGGAGCTGTTTTTT. Residues: CASSSTGTRFTGELFF.

The chain combines TRBV2 with TRBJ1-2; 7 bases fit TRBD1. Germline-derived CDR1 and CDR2 are SNHLY and FYNNEI. The V segment lost 6 bases and the J segment 2 bases; nucleotides outside the gene matches: 9. There are 15 residues in the CDR3. CDR3 sequence reads: CASSSGTAWNYGYTF. The CDR3 DNA is TGTGCCAGCAGCTCCGGGACAGCCTGGAACTATGGCTACACCTTC.

The chain joins TRBV20-1 to TRBJ2-7; 7 positions match TRBD2. Germline-derived CDR1 and CDR2 are DFQATT and SNEGSKA (reference sequence). J was trimmed by 3 bases and V by 6 bases; bases with no gene match: 8. The CDR3 runs to 13 residues. CDR3 in DNA: TGCAGTGCGACGGGAGGCCCCAGCTACGAGCAGTACTTC. Its protein is CSATGGPSYEQYF.

V gene TRBV5-1 combines with J gene TRBJ2-1; D possibly corresponds to TRBD1 (6 bases). Trimming removed 0 bases at V and 5 bases at J, with 9 bases between. Germline CDR1 and CDR2: SGHRS and YFSETQ. CDR3 size: 14 residues. The CDR3 DNA follows: TGCGCCAGCAGCTTGGTAGGGGACAACAATGAGCAGTTCTTC. It specifies CASSLVGDNNEQFF. The whole variable domain, remainder taken from reference TRBV5-1 and TRBJ2-1, is KAGVTQTPRYLIKTRGQQVTLSCSPISGHRSVSWYQQTPGQGLQFLFEYFSETQRNKGNFPGRFSGRQFSNSRSEMNVSTLELGDSALYLCASSLVGDNNEQFFGPGTRLTVL.

The chain employs TRBV27 and TRBJ2-7, with TRBD1 identical over 10 bases. Germline V gene data show CDR1 as MNHEY and CDR2 as SMNVEV (reference sequence). Trimming at V came to 2 bases and at J to 11 bases, leaving 15 bases not matched to a gene. The CDR3 consists of 16 residues. The CDR3, as DNA: TGTGCCAGCAGTTTACTCACCGGGACAGGGGCCGTAGGGAAGTACTTC. Amino acid sequence: CASSLLTGTGAVGKYF.

CDR3 amino acids: CASSLATSGREYEQYF. CDR3 DNA sequence: TGCGCCAGCAGCTTGGCAACTAGCGGGAGGGAATACGAGCAGTACTTC. This chain connects TRBV5-1 to TRBJ2-7; 13 nucleotides match TRBD2. Germline assignment: CDR1 SGHRS and CDR2 YFSETQ. With V trimmed by 0 bases and J by 4 bases, 4 bases remained unmatched. This CDR3 is built from 16 residues. The variable domain in full, with the rest retrieved from reference TRBV5-1 and TRBJ2-7, is KAGVTQTPRYLIKTRGQQVTLSCSPISGHRSVSWYQQTPGQGLQFLFEYFSETQRNKGNFPGRFSGRQFSNSRSEMNVSTLELGDSALYLCASSLATSGREYEQYFGPGTRLTVT.

The rearrangement links TRBV25-1 to TRBJ2-1; the match to TRBD2 covers 8 bases. V lost 4 bases, J lost 15 bases, and 14 bases stayed unmatched. There are 14 residues in the CDR3. Germline V gene lookup returns CDR1 MGHDK and CDR2 SYGVNS. This CDR3 reads CASSAAGTRIIGFF. The CDR3, as DNA: TGTGCCAGCAGTGCGGCAGGGACTAGAATCATTGGGTTCTTC. The whole variable domain, remainder taken from reference TRBV25-1 and TRBJ2-1, is EADIYQTPRYLVIGTGKKITLECSQTMGHDKMYWYQQDPGMELHLIHYSYGVNSTEKGDLSSESTVSRIRTEHFPLTLESARPSHTSQYLCASSAAGTRIIGFFGPGTRLTVL.

The gene calls are TRBV27 and TRBJ2-7; weak D call: TRBD1 (6 bases). Germline values: CDR1 MNHEY, CDR2 SMNVEV (reference sequence). V was clipped by 5 bases and J by 0 bases, with 20 bases between them. The CDR3 has 17 amino acids. The CDR3: CASSQLVRTAVSYEQYF. CDR3 nucleotides: TGTGCCAGCAGTCAACTGGTACGGACAGCAGTCTCCTACGAGCAGTACTTC.

This chain joins TRBV9 and TRBJ1-6, with 10 nucleotides matching TRBD1. J gave up 10 bases and V 3 bases, and 4 bases lay outside the gene matches. This CDR3 region has 14 residues. Germline CDR1 and CDR2: SGDLS and YYNGEE. The CDR3 spells CASSGRDRGSPLHF. The CDR3 nucleotides read TGTGCCAGCAGCGGCCGGGACAGGGGATCACCCCTCCACTTT.

Concerning this clonotype: Germline is not matched at one junction end, which may reflect a read error. The chain recombines TRBV18 with TRBJ2-3; D may be TRBD1 (5 bases). Germline values: CDR1 KGHSH, CDR2 LQKENI. The CDR3 has 15 residues. CDR3 residues: CASPPRDPSTDTQYF. In nucleotides, the CDR3 is TGTGCCAGCCCACCCAGGGATCCTAGCACAGATACGCAGTATTTT.

This clonotype was seen once. The chain has TRBV2 and TRBJ1-1; no clear D gene. The CDR3 length is 15 residues. Germline CDR1 is SNHLY and CDR2 is FYNNEI. V was clipped by 4 bases and J by 10 bases, with 22 bases between them. This CDR3 reads CASSGSLGPIRVAFF. Written as DNA, the CDR3 is TGTGCCAGCAGTGGCAGCTTAGGGCCGATCCGCGTAGCTTTCTTT.

CDR3 loop: CSAIPLAVIYNEQFF. CDR3 nucleotides: TGCAGTGCCATACCCCTAGCGGTTATCTACAATGAGCAGTTCTTC. The rearrangement links TRBV20-1 to TRBJ2-1; 7 nucleotides line up with TRBD2. The ends lost 6 bases at V and 3 bases at J; junction bases unmatched: 11. CDR1 is DFQATT, CDR2 SNEGSKA, per germline (reference sequence). CDR3 length: 15 amino acids.

This rearrangement joins TRBV28 to TRBJ1-2; weak D call: TRBD1 (6 bases). The V gene's germline CDR1 is MDHEN and CDR2 SYDVKM. This CDR3 has 14 amino acids. The V gene lost 1 base and the J gene lost 7 bases, with 13 bases spanning the gap. The CDR3 spells CASSLLGGVSGYTF. Written as DNA, the CDR3 is TGTGCCAGCAGTTTATTAGGGGGGGTTAGTGGCTACACCTTC.

The V call is TRBV7-3, the J call TRBJ2-2, with D perhaps TRBD1 (5 bases). The V gene's germline CDR1 is SGHTA and CDR2 FQGTGA. The length of the CDR3 is 14 residues. V dropped 8 bases and J dropped 1 base, with 11 bases sitting between them. The CDR3 reads CASSQGRNTGELFF. Here the CDR3 DNA reads TGTGCCAGCTCGCAGGGCCGGAACACCGGGGAGCTGTTTTTT.

J is TRBJ2-3 and V is TRBV29-1, with D perhaps matching TRBD1 (5 bases). The CDR3 is 12 residues long. Germline V CDR1 and CDR2: SQVTM, ANQGSEA. V lost 3 bases and J lost 2, with 6 bases in between. In nucleotides, the CDR3 is TGCAGCGTTGACAGGGCCACAGATACGCAGTATTTT. It is translated as CSVDRATDTQYF.